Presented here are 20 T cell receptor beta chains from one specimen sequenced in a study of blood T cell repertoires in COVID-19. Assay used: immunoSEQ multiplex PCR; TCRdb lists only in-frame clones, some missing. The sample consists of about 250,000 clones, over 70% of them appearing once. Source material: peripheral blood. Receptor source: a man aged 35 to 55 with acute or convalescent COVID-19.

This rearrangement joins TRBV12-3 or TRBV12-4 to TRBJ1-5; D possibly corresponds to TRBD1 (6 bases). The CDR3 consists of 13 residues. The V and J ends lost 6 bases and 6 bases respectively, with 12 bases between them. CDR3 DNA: TGTGCCAGCAGCCCTACAGGGATTCAGCCCCAGCATTTT. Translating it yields CASSPTGIQPQHF.

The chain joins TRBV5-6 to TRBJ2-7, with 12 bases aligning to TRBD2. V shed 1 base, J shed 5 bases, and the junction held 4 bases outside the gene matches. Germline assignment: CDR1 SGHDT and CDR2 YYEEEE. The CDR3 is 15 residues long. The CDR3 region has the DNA TGTGCCAGCAGCTTGAGGTCTAGCGGGAGGGACGAGCAGTACTTC. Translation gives CASSLRSSGRDEQYF.

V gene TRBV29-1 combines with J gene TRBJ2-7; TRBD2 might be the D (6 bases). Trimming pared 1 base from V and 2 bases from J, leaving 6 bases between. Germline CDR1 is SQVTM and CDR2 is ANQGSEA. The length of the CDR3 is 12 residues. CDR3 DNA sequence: TGCAGCGTTGAAGGCGGGGCCTACGAGCAGTACTTC. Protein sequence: CSVEGGAYEQYF.

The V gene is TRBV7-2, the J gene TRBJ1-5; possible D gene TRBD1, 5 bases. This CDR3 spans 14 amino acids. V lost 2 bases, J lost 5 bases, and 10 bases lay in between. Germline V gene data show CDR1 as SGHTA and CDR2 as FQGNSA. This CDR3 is CASSLNGGDQPQHF. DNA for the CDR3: TGTGCCAGCAGCTTAAATGGGGGGGATCAGCCCCAGCATTTT.

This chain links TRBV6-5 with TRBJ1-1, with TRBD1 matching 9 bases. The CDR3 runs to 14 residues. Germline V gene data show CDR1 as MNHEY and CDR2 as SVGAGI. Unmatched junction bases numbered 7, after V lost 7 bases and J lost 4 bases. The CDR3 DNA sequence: TGTGCCAGCACCAGACAGGGGGAGACCACTGAAGCTTTCTTT. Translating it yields CASTRQGETTEAFF.

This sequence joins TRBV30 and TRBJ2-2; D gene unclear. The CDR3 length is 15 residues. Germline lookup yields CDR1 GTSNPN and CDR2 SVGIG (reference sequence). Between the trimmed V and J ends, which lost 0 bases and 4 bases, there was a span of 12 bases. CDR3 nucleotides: TGTGCCTGGAGTGTACCCTCAGGATCCACCGGGGAGCTGTTTTTT. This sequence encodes CAWSVPSGSTGELFF.

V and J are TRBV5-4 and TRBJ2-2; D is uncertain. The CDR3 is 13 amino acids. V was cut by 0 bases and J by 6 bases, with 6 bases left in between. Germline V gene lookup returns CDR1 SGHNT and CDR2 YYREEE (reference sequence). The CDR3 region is CASSLEPAGELFF. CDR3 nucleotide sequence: TGTGCCAGCAGCTTGGAGCCGGCCGGGGAGCTGTTTTTT.

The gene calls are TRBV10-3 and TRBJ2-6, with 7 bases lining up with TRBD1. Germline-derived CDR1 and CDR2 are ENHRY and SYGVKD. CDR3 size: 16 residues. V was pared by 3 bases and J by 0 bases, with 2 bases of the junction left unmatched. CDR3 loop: CAISEPGGSGANVLTF. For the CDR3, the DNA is TGTGCCATCAGTGAACCAGGGGGCTCTGGGGCCAACGTCCTGACTTTC.

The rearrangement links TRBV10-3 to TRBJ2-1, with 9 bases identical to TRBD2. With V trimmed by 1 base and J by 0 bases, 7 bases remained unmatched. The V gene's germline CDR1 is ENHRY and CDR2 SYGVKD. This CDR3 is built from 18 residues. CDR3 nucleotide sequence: TGTGCCATCAGTGAGTATGCGGGAGGGCCGAGCTCCTACAATGAGCAGTTCTTC. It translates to CAISEYAGGPSSYNEQFF.

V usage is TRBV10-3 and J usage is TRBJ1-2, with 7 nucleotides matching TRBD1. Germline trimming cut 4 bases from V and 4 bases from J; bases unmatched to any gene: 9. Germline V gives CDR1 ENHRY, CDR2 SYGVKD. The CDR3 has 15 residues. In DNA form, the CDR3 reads TGTGCCATCAGTGGAAGGGACAGTAGGTCCTATGGCTACACCTTC. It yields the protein CAISGRDSRSYGYTF.

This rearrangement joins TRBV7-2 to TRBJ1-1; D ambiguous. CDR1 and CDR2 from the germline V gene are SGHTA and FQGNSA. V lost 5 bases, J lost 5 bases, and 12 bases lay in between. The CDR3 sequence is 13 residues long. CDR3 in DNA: TGTGCCAGCAGCCTACCCTCGGGGACTGAAGCTTTCTTT. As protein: CASSLPSGTEAFF.

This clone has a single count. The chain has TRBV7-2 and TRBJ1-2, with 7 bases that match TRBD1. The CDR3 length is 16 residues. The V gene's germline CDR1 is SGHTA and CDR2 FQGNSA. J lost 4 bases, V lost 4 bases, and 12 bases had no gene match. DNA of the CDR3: TGTGCCAGCAGCTCTAACATACTACAGGGGACCTATGGCTACACCTTC. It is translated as CASSSNILQGTYGYTF. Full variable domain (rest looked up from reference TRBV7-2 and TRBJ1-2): GAGVSQSPSNKVTEKGKDVELRCDPISGHTALYWYRQSLGQGLEFLIYFQGNSAPDKSGLPSDRFSAERTGGSVSTLTIQRTQQEDSAVYLCASSSNILQGTYGYTFGSGTRLTVV.

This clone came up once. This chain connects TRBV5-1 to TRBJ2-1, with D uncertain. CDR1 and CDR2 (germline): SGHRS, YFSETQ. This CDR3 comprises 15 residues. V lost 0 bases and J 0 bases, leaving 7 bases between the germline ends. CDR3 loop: CASSLGLSSYNEQFF. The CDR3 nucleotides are TGCGCCAGCAGCTTGGGGTTGAGCTCCTACAATGAGCAGTTCTTC.

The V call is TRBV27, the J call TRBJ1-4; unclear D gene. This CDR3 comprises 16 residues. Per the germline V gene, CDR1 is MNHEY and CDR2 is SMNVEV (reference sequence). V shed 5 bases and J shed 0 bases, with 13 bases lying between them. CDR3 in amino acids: CASSPRVVATNEKLFF. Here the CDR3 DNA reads TGTGCCAGCAGTCCCCGGGTAGTTGCAACTAATGAAAAACTGTTTTTT.

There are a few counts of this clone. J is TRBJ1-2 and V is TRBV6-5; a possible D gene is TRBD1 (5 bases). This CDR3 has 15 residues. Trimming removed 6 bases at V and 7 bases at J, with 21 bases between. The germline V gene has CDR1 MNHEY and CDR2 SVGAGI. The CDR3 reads CASSTISGTGGGYTF. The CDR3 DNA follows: TGTGCCAGCAGCACAATTTCCGGGACTGGTGGTGGCTACACCTTC.

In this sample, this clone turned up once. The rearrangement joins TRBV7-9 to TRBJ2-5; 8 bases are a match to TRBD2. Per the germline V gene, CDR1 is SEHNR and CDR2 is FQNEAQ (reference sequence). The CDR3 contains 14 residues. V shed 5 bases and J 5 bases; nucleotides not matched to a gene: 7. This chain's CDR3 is CASSTGGTRETQYF. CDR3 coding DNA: TGTGCCAGCAGCACGGGAGGGACCCGGGAGACCCAGTACTTC.

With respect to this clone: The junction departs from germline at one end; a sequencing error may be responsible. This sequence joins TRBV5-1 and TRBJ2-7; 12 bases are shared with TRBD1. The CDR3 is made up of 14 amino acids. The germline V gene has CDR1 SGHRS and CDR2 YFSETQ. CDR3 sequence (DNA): TGCGCCGGCAGCCAGGGACAGGGGGCCAACGAGCAGTACTTC. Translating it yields CAGSQGQGANEQYF.

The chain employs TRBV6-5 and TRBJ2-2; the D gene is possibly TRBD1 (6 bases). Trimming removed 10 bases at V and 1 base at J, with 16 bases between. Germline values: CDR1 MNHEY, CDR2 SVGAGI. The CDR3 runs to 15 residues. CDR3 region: CAIAPGTLNTGELFF. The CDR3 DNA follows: TGTGCCATAGCGCCCGGGACACTGAACACCGGGGAGCTGTTTTTT.

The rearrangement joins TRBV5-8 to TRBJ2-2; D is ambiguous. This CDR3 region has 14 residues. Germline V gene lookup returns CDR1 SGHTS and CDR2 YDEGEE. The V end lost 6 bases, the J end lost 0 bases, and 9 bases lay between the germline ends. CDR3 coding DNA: TGTGCCAGCAAACGACAATCGAACACCGGGGAGCTGTTTTTT. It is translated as CASKRQSNTGELFF.

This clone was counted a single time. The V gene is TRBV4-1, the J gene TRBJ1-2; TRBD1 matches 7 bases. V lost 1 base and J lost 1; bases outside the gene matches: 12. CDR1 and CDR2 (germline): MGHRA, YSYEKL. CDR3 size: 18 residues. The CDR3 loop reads CASSQALTGVRSNYGYTF. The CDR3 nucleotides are TGCGCCAGCAGCCAAGCACTCACAGGGGTTAGAAGTAACTATGGCTACACCTTC.